Presented here are 28 T cell receptor beta chains from one specimen sequenced in a study of OX40 agonist ivuxolimab in advanced cancers. Sequencing used immunoSEQ multiplex PCR; TCRdb keeps in-frame clones, though not all of them. The sample carries about 92,000 clones, roughly 90% recorded once. The sample was CD4+ or CD8+ T cells sorted from blood, taken in a trial of the OX40 agonist ivuxolimab. These receptors all stem from an adult with an advanced solid tumor such as melanoma, head and neck, liver or kidney cancer.

The rearrangement uses TRBV28 and TRBJ2-7, with 8 positions matching TRBD1. CDR1 MDHEN and CDR2 SYDVKM come from the germline V gene. There are 15 residues in the CDR3. V was clipped by 5 bases and J by 2 bases; unmatched bases: 8. CDR3 region: CASSAPGTGAYEQYF. The CDR3 DNA reads TGTGCCAGCAGTGCACCCGGGACAGGAGCCTACGAGCAGTACTTC.

The genes are TRBV9 and TRBJ2-2; no clear D. Between the trimmed V and J ends, which lost 2 bases and 1 base, there was a span of 6 bases. The germline CDR1 and CDR2 sequences are SGDLS and YYNGEE. The CDR3 extends over 14 amino acids. DNA of the CDR3: TGTGCCAGCAGCGTGGAGTTGAACACCGGGGAGCTGTTTTTT. Amino acids: CASSVELNTGELFF.

This sequence joins TRBV15 and TRBJ2-7, with 7 bases identical to TRBD1. From germline, CDR1 is LNHNV and CDR2 YYDKDF (reference sequence). J lost 2 bases, V lost 5 bases, and 9 bases had no gene match. The CDR3 covers 15 residues. The CDR3 spells CATSRNRGPTYEQYF. CDR3 coding DNA: TGTGCCACCAGCCGAAACAGGGGCCCAACCTACGAGCAGTACTTC. The entire variable domain, with the rest obtained from reference TRBV15 and TRBJ2-7, is as follows: DAMVIQNPRYQVTQFGKPVTLSCSQTLNHNVMYWYQQKSSQAPKLLFHYYDKDFNNEADTPDNFQSRRPNTSFCFLDIRSPGLGDTAMYLCATSRNRGPTYEQYFGPGTRLTVT.

V and J are TRBV6-6 and TRBJ2-5, with 12 bases that match TRBD2. This CDR3 is built from 15 residues. J was trimmed by 2 bases and V by 8 bases; bases with no gene match: 6. CDR1 and CDR2 (germline): MNHNY, SVGAGI (reference sequence). The CDR3, as DNA: TGTGCCAGCGGACGGACTAGCGGGGTACAAGAGACCCAGTACTTC. The encoded protein is CASGRTSGVQETQYF.

The chain carries TRBV9 and TRBJ1-4; 7 nucleotides align to TRBD1. CDR1 and CDR2 (germline): SGDLS, YYNGEE. CDR3 size: 15 residues. The V and J ends lost 0 bases and 9 bases, in that order; junction bases with no gene match: 8. In DNA, the CDR3 is TGTGCCAGCAGCGTAGATGTAGGGGGCGTTCAAAAACTGTTTTTT. Protein product: CASSVDVGGVQKLFF.

The gene calls are TRBV30 and TRBJ1-2; 8 bases are shared with TRBD1. CDR1 GTSNPN and CDR2 SVGIG come from the germline V gene (reference sequence). The CDR3 is 12 residues long. With 6 bases clipped from V and 4 bases from J, the junction kept 4 bases outside the gene matches. The CDR3 sequence is CACTGGGYGYTF. CDR3 DNA sequence: TGTGCCTGTACAGGGGGTGGCTATGGCTACACCTTC.

The V and J genes are TRBV7-3 and TRBJ2-1; 9 bases line up with TRBD2. The CDR3 covers 16 residues. The V and J ends lost 5 bases and 0 bases, in that order; junction bases with no gene match: 5. Looked up from germline, CDR1 is SGHTA and CDR2 is FQGTGA. CDR3 sequence: CASSLLAGSSYNEQFF. The CDR3 region has the DNA TGTGCCAGCAGCCTACTAGCGGGTAGCTCCTACAATGAGCAGTTCTTC. Based on the CDR3 plus reference TRBV7-3 and TRBJ2-1, the full variable domain is GAGVSQTPSNKVTEKGKYVELRCDPISGHTALYWYRQSLGQGPEFLIYFQGTGAADDSGLPNDRFFAVRPEGSVSTLKIQRTERGDSAVYLCASSLLAGSSYNEQFFGPGTRLTVL.

This clone was seen more than once but under ten times. This chain connects TRBV18 to TRBJ1-5; 7 bases align to TRBD1. The CDR3 runs 15 residues. Trimming removed 3 bases from V and 1 base from J; junction bases left unmatched: 3. Germline values: CDR1 KGHSH, CDR2 LQKENI. CDR3 nucleotide sequence: TGTGCCAGCTCACCGGCGACAGGGAGCAATCAGCCCCAGCATTTT. Amino acid sequence: CASSPATGSNQPQHF.

This clone has only one observation. The chain recombines TRBV7-2 with TRBJ2-3; no clear D gene. CDR1 is SGHTA and CDR2 is FQGNSA in the germline V gene. V lost 5 bases and J 2 bases, leaving 17 bases between the germline ends. This CDR3 spans 16 amino acids. DNA for the CDR3: TGTGCCAGCAGCCTTTCTCCCTCCTTATTCACAGATACGCAGTATTTT. Translation: CASSLSPSLFTDTQYF. The entire variable domain, with the rest obtained from reference TRBV7-2 and TRBJ2-3, is as follows: GAGVSQSPSNKVTEKGKDVELRCDPISGHTALYWYRQSLGQGLEFLIYFQGNSAPDKSGLPSDRFSAERTGGSVSTLTIQRTQQEDSAVYLCASSLSPSLFTDTQYFGPGTRLTVL.

This sequence joins TRBV5-1 and TRBJ2-3; D is ambiguous. The ends were cut back, 0 bases at V and 5 bases at J, with 16 bases in the middle. CDR1 SGHRS and CDR2 YFSETQ come from the germline V gene. The CDR3 is made up of 16 amino acids. For the CDR3, the DNA is TGCGCCAGCAGCTTGGCCCCTCCCGGTTTCAGAGATACGCAGTATTTT. Its protein product is CASSLAPPGFRDTQYF.

The chain employs TRBV5-6 and TRBJ2-1; tentative D call: TRBD2 (6 bases). Germline values: CDR1 SGHDT, CDR2 YYEEEE. The CDR3 runs 15 residues. V dropped 0 bases and J dropped 7 bases, with 14 bases sitting between them. The CDR3, as DNA: TGTGCCAGCAGCTTGGCCGGGACTCTGCGGAATGAGCAGTTCTTC. Translating it yields CASSLAGTLRNEQFF.

With respect to this clone: Other DNA sequences in the same sample also yield this CDR3. This chain connects TRBV4-1 to TRBJ2-7; tentatively, D is TRBD1 (5 bases). Germline-derived CDR1 and CDR2 are MGHRA and YSYEKL. The CDR3 consists of 12 residues. The germline V and J ends were trimmed by 5 bases and 4 bases, with 9 bases remaining between them. This CDR3 reads CASSNYRYEQYF. DNA of the CDR3: TGCGCCAGCAGCAATTACAGGTACGAGCAGTACTTC.

This clone was counted a few times. The rearrangement links TRBV4-2 to TRBJ2-3; 14 positions agree with TRBD2. From germline, CDR1 is LGHNA and CDR2 YNFKEQ. CDR3 size: 18 residues. The J segment lost 4 bases and the V segment lost 4 bases, leaving 10 bases of the junction unmatched. In DNA, the CDR3 is TGTGCCAGCAGCCTACGACTAGCGGGAGGGCCTGGGGCAGATACGCAGTATTTT. This sequence encodes CASSLRLAGGPGADTQYF.

The V and J genes are TRBV19 and TRBJ2-7; 8 bases fit TRBD1. Germline V CDR1 and CDR2: LNHDA, SQIVND (reference sequence). The length of the CDR3 is 13 residues. The trim removed 0 bases at V and 7 bases at J, leaving 2 bases unmatched. Written as DNA, the CDR3 is TGTGCCAGTAGTATAGAGGGGGACAGGGAGCAGTACTTC. It is translated as CASSIEGDREQYF.

This clone was seen a single time. The rearrangement uses TRBV19 and TRBJ2-2, with 7 nucleotides matching TRBD2. The CDR3 covers 15 residues. The junction had 7 bases not matched to a gene; V was cut back by 2 bases and J by 7 bases. The germline V gene encodes CDR1 LNHDA and CDR2 SQIVND (reference sequence). This CDR3 reads CASSIFAGVNGELFF. CDR3 nucleotide sequence: TGTGCCAGTAGTATATTTGCGGGAGTTAACGGGGAGCTGTTTTTT.

This sequence joins TRBV10-2 and TRBJ2-7; unclear D gene. The germline gives CDR1 WSHSY, CDR2 SAAADI. The CDR3 has 12 residues. Deletions cut 7 bases from V and 4 bases from J, with 11 bases between. This chain's CDR3 is CASTPYRYEQYF. DNA for the CDR3: TGCGCCAGCACCCCTTATCGGTACGAGCAGTACTTC.

The chain couples TRBV15 to TRBJ2-7; 13 nucleotides align to TRBD2. CDR3 size: 16 residues. The ends lost 1 base at V and 3 bases at J; junction bases unmatched: 3. Germline-derived CDR1 and CDR2 are LNHNV and YYDKDF (reference sequence). Here the CDR3 reads CATSRGRTSGSYEQYF. DNA for the CDR3: TGTGCCACCAGCAGAGGTCGGACTAGCGGGAGCTACGAGCAGTACTTC. Full variable domain (missing parts from reference TRBV15 and TRBJ2-7): DAMVIQNPRYQVTQFGKPVTLSCSQTLNHNVMYWYQQKSSQAPKLLFHYYDKDFNNEADTPDNFQSRRPNTSFCFLDIRSPGLGDTAMYLCATSRGRTSGSYEQYFGPGTRLTVT.

The rearrangement links TRBV19 to TRBJ1-5; no reliable D call. The CDR3 covers 14 residues. The V end lost 5 bases, the J end lost 0 bases, and 8 bases lay between the germline ends. CDR1 and CDR2 from the germline V gene are LNHDA and SQIVND (reference sequence). The CDR3 loop is CASSVQDSNQPQHF. CDR3 DNA sequence: TGTGCCAGTAGTGTCCAAGATAGCAATCAGCCCCAGCATTTT.

The chain uses TRBV10-3 and TRBJ2-1, with 7 bases identical to TRBD2. The CDR3 is 13 amino acids. Germline lookup yields CDR1 ENHRY and CDR2 SYGVKD. Trimming cost V 10 bases and J 6 bases; bases outside gene matches: 9. CDR3 in amino acids: CANAGEGSNEQFF. CDR3 bases: TGTGCCAATGCGGGAGAGGGGAGCAATGAGCAGTTCTTC.

The chain recombines TRBV6-6 with TRBJ2-7; TRBD2 aligns across 8 bases. The trim removed 6 bases at V and 3 bases at J, leaving 4 bases unmatched. Germline lookup yields CDR1 MNHNY and CDR2 SVGAGI (reference sequence). There are 13 residues in the CDR3. This chain's CDR3 is CASRGSGGYEQYF. For the CDR3, the DNA is TGTGCCAGCAGAGGAAGCGGGGGCTACGAGCAGTACTTC.

The V and J genes are TRBV28 and TRBJ2-7, with 10 bases identical to TRBD2. Trimming took 5 bases from V and 6 from J; bases not matched to a gene: 13. Germline V CDR1 and CDR2: MDHEN, SYDVKM. This CDR3 is 16 amino acids long. The CDR3 nucleotides read TGTGCCAGCAGTCCTCGGGGGCTAGCGGGAGAGGTCGAGCAGTACTTC. Protein sequence: CASSPRGLAGEVEQYF. Using reference TRBV28 and TRBJ2-7 for the parts outside the CDR3, the full variable domain is DVKVTQSSRYLVKRTGEKVFLECVQDMDHENMFWYRQDPGLGLRLIYFSYDVKMKEKGDIPEGYSVSREKKERFSLILESASTNQTSMYLCASSPRGLAGEVEQYFGPGTRLTVT.

DNA of the CDR3: TGCGCCAGCAGCCTAGCTCTAGCTAGCGGGAGGGCCAGGGCCGGGGAGCTGTTTTTT. It translates to CASSLALASGRARAGELFF. The chain combines TRBV4-3 with TRBJ2-2; 12 bases are shared with TRBD2. The length of the CDR3 is 19 residues. The germline CDR1 and CDR2 sequences are LGHNA and YSLEER. The V gene end was trimmed by 4 bases and the J gene end by 6 bases; junction bases not matched to a gene: 15.

This chain connects TRBV9 to TRBJ2-1; TRBD2 matches 8 bases. Losses at the gene ends were 0 bases for V and 8 bases for J; bases not matched to a gene: 10. In germline, CDR1 is SGDLS, CDR2 YYNGEE. The CDR3 runs 16 residues. The CDR3 here is CASSVAGPRTSHEQFF. In DNA, the CDR3 is TGTGCCAGCAGCGTAGCTGGGCCAAGGACTAGCCATGAGCAGTTCTTC.

This sequence joins TRBV21-1 and TRBJ2-7; the D segment call TRBD1 is taken from the table without a DNA check. TRBV21-1 is a pseudogene. The CDR3 consists of 15 residues. The CDR3 nucleotides read TGTGCCAGCAGCATCGGGACAGGGGGACCCTACGAGCAGTACTTC. Translating gives CASSIGTGGPYEQYF.

V and J are TRBV6-5 and TRBJ1-6, with 8 bases aligning to TRBD1. The CDR3 consists of 15 residues. The junction had 4 bases not matched to a gene; V was cut back by 6 bases and J by 3 bases. In germline, CDR1 is MNHEY, CDR2 SVGAGI. CDR3 DNA sequence: TGTGCCAGCAGATCCGGACAGGGCTATAATTCACCCCTCCACTTT. It is translated as CASRSGQGYNSPLHF.

The chain recombines TRBV27 with TRBJ2-7; 10 bases are shared with TRBD1. The ends lost 4 bases at V and 4 bases at J; junction bases unmatched: 7. The CDR3 covers 15 residues. Germline V gives CDR1 MNHEY, CDR2 SMNVEV (reference sequence). The CDR3 DNA is TGTGCCAGCAGTTCCCCCGGGACAGGGGTGTACGAGCAGTACTTC. It encodes CASSSPGTGVYEQYF.

This clone was observed a single time. The chain employs TRBV9 and TRBJ2-3, with 10 bases identical to TRBD2. The V and J ends lost 4 bases and 6 bases, in that order; junction bases with no gene match: 11. In germline, CDR1 is SGDLS, CDR2 YYNGEE. The CDR3 spans 16 residues. The CDR3 protein is CASSPRASGSSDTQYF. The CDR3 DNA sequence: TGTGCCAGCAGCCCTCGGGCTAGCGGGAGTAGTGATACGCAGTATTTT. The whole variable domain, remainder taken from reference TRBV9 and TRBJ2-3, is DSGVTQTPKHLITATGQRVTLRCSPRSGDLSVYWYQQSLDQGLQFLIQYYNGEERAKGNILERFSAQQFPDLHSELNLSSLELGDSALYFCASSPRASGSSDTQYFGPGTRLTVL.

This chain links TRBV27 with TRBJ2-1; possibly TRBD1 for D (6 bases). This CDR3 has 15 residues. Germline lookup yields CDR1 MNHEY and CDR2 SMNVEV (reference sequence). V was pared by 3 bases and J by 8 bases, with 17 bases between. The CDR3 DNA sequence: TGTGCCAGCAGTTTTGCCGGGACATTTATGGATGAGCAGTTCTTC. It specifies CASSFAGTFMDEQFF.